Shown below are 23 T cell receptor beta chains from a single sample sequenced in a study of blood T cell repertoires in COVID-19. This table comes from immunoSEQ multiplex PCR, and its TCRdb copy is limited to in-frame clones, with some not included. Altogether 300,000 or so clones are present, more than 70% being singletons, with the ten largest covering 1% to 1.5%. Sequencing used peripheral blood. The receptors shown here come from a woman aged 50 to 60 with acute or convalescent COVID-19.

The gene calls are TRBV7-2 and TRBJ2-1, with TRBD2 identical over 10 bases. The CDR3 runs 15 residues. Trimming removed 2 bases from V and 8 bases from J; junction bases left unmatched: 6. The germline gives CDR1 SGHTA, CDR2 FQGNSA. The CDR3 protein is CASSLMPSGGYEQFF. The CDR3 coding sequence is TGTGCCAGCAGCTTAATGCCTAGCGGGGGTTATGAGCAGTTCTTC.

This clone was seen a few times. The chain combines TRBV3-1 (or the pseudogene TRBV3-2) with TRBJ1-2; D might be TRBD1 (6 bases). The CDR3 consists of 15 residues. Between the trimmed V and J ends, which lost 0 bases and 7 bases, there was a span of 15 bases. Germline V gene data show CDR1 as LGHDT and CDR2 as YNNKEL (reference sequence). CDR3 in amino acids: CASSQERGAFTGYTF. CDR3 nucleotide sequence: TGTGCCAGCAGCCAAGAACGGGGGGCGTTTACTGGCTACACCTTC.

Only one count was recorded for this clone. The CDR3 DNA follows: TGTGCCAGCACTCCCCCAGGGACTCGGGAGACCCAGTACTTC. Its translation is CASTPPGTRETQYF. This chain uses TRBV6-5 with TRBJ2-5, with D possibly being TRBD2 (6 bases). The CDR3 has 14 residues. V was trimmed by 7 bases and J by 5 bases, leaving 17 bases between them. CDR1 and CDR2 (germline): MNHEY, SVGAGI.

This clone has more than one count but fewer than ten. The J gene is TRBJ2-5, the V gene TRBV7-9; 7 bases are a match to TRBD1. The CDR3 loop spans 17 amino acids. Trimming took 5 bases from V and 2 from J; bases not matched to a gene: 14. Germline CDR1 is SEHNR and CDR2 is FQNEAQ (reference sequence). CDR3 coding DNA: TGTGCCAGCAGCCGTTTTGCCGGGGACAGACTACAAGAGACCCAGTACTTC. It codes for CASSRFAGDRLQETQYF.

The chain has TRBV18 and TRBJ1-2, with 7 positions matching TRBD1. The CDR3 totals 15 residues. The germline V gene encodes CDR1 KGHSH and CDR2 LQKENI. The V and J ends lost 2 bases and 3 bases, in that order; junction bases with no gene match: 6. The CDR3 DNA reads TGTGCCAGCTCACCAACGATAGGGGGCGACTATGGCTACACCTTC. This sequence encodes CASSPTIGGDYGYTF.

CDR3 in amino acids: CASQGNLGEQYV. The CDR3 DNA is TGTGCTTCACAGGGGAACCTGGGCGAGCAGTACGTC. This chain connects TRBV30 to TRBJ2-7; 7 nucleotides line up with TRBD1. The CDR3 loop spans 12 amino acids. Per germline, CDR1 GTSNPN and CDR2 SVGIG (reference sequence).

V and J are TRBV30 and TRBJ1-1; TRBD1 matches at 10 bases. Per the germline V gene, CDR1 is GTSNPN and CDR2 is SVGIG (reference sequence). This CDR3 has 14 amino acids. V shed 2 bases, J shed 4 bases, and the junction held 4 bases outside the gene matches. This CDR3 is CAWSFRDRGTEAFF. Written as DNA, the CDR3 is TGTGCCTGGAGTTTCCGGGACAGGGGCACTGAAGCTTTCTTT.

V and J are TRBV5-1 and TRBJ2-1; the match to TRBD1 covers 9 bases. CDR3 size: 15 residues. V gave up 6 bases and J gave up 8 bases; unmatched junction bases: 12. Germline V gives CDR1 SGHRS, CDR2 YFSETQ. The chain's CDR3 is CASTDPGQGDHEQFF. The CDR3 DNA sequence: TGCGCCAGCACCGATCCGGGACAGGGTGACCATGAGCAGTTCTTC. Full variable domain (remainder filled in from reference TRBV5-1 and TRBJ2-1): KAGVTQTPRYLIKTRGQQVTLSCSPISGHRSVSWYQQTPGQGLQFLFEYFSETQRNKGNFPGRFSGRQFSNSRSEMNVSTLELGDSALYLCASTDPGQGDHEQFFGPGTRLTVL.

CDR3 sequence (DNA): TGCGCCAGCAGCCAAGAGCCAGTTAAGGGGTTCTACGAGCAGTACGTC. Protein sequence: CASSQEPVKGFYEQYV. This chain uses TRBV4-1 with TRBJ2-7; possibly TRBD1 for D (5 bases). Trimming stripped 0 bases from V and 3 bases from J, with 15 bases between. The CDR3 is 16 residues long. Per germline, CDR1 MGHRA and CDR2 YSYEKL.

The chain has TRBV2 and TRBJ1-3, with 10 bases fitting TRBD1. Germline CDR1 and CDR2: SNHLY and FYNNEI. The CDR3 extends over 16 amino acids. The ends lost 4 bases at V and 0 bases at J; junction bases unmatched: 3. CDR3 nucleotide sequence: TGTGCCAGCAGTGGGGGGGACAGGGGCTCTGGAAACACCATATATTTT. Protein product: CASSGGDRGSGNTIYF.

This chain joins TRBV5-4 and TRBJ1-1; 7 bases are shared with TRBD1. V was pared by 5 bases and J by 4 bases, with 8 bases of the junction left unmatched. The length of the CDR3 is 14 residues. From germline, CDR1 is SGHNT and CDR2 YYREEE (reference sequence). The CDR3 protein is CASRPQGTGTEAFF. CDR3 nucleotides: TGTGCCAGCAGACCACAGGGGACGGGCACTGAAGCTTTCTTT. The full variable domain, with the rest looked up from reference TRBV5-4 and TRBJ1-1, is ETGVTQSPTHLIKTRGQQVTLRCSSQSGHNTVSWYQQALGQGPQFIFQYYREEENGRGNFPPRFSGLQFPNYSSELNVNALELDDSALYLCASRPQGTGTEAFFGQGTRLTVV.

V usage is TRBV4-1 and J usage is TRBJ2-7; 9 positions agree with TRBD2. The CDR3 consists of 17 residues. CDR1 is MGHRA and CDR2 is YSYEKL in the germline V gene. The V segment lost 4 bases and the J segment 2 bases; nucleotides outside the gene matches: 12. For the CDR3, the DNA is TGCGCCAGCAGCCTTGCTAGCGGGACACCGAACCCCTACGAGCAGTACTTC. This gives the protein CASSLASGTPNPYEQYF.

The chain carries TRBV19 and TRBJ2-3; 9 nucleotides match TRBD1. The CDR3 runs 14 residues. Trimming cost V 10 bases and J 0 bases; bases outside gene matches: 5. Germline CDR1 LNHDA, CDR2 SQIVND (reference sequence). CDR3 nucleotide sequence: TGTGCCACCAAACAGGGGGCGAGCACAGATACGCAGTATTTT. Translating gives CATKQGASTDTQYF.

This clone has just a few counts. The chain uses TRBV5-6 and TRBJ2-7; D is unclear. The CDR3 runs to 15 residues. Between the trimmed V and J ends, which lost 1 base and 0 bases, there was a span of 11 bases. Germline CDR1 SGHDT, CDR2 YYEEEE. In nucleotides, the CDR3 is TGTGCCAGCAGCTTGACCTACGTGAGCTCCTACGAGCAGTACTTC. Its protein is CASSLTYVSSYEQYF.

The chain links TRBV20-1 to TRBJ2-7, with a tentative D call TRBD1 (5 bases). The V end lost 0 bases, the J end lost 6 bases, and 6 bases lay between the germline ends. The CDR3 spans 11 residues. Germline CDR1 DFQATT, CDR2 SNEGSKA (reference sequence). CDR3 loop: CSARDRAEQYF. CDR3 nucleotides: TGCAGTGCTAGAGACAGGGCCGAGCAGTACTTC.

V usage is TRBV19 and J usage is TRBJ2-3, with 10 positions matching TRBD2. CDR3 size: 13 residues. Germline V lookup: CDR1 LNHDA, CDR2 SQIVND (reference sequence). The J segment lost 6 bases and the V segment lost 4 bases, leaving 1 base of the junction unmatched. The CDR3 region has the DNA TGTGCCAGTAGTAAAGCGGGGGGGGATACGCAGTATTTT. This gives the protein CASSKAGGDTQYF.

This clone was found once. V is TRBV6-6 and J is TRBJ2-7, with 8 bases matching TRBD2. Germline lookup yields CDR1 MNHNY and CDR2 SVGAGI (reference sequence). After removal of 3 bases from V and 3 bases from J, the junction contained 1 base not matched to a gene. The CDR3 is 13 amino acids. The CDR3 reads CASSYSGVYEQYV. CDR3 bases: TGTGCCAGCAGTTATAGCGGGGTCTACGAGCAGTACGTC.

The chain is built from TRBV2 and TRBJ1-5; 7 positions match TRBD1. The CDR3 sequence is 14 residues long. Germline assignment: CDR1 SNHLY and CDR2 FYNNEI. The ends lost 7 bases at V and 7 bases at J; junction bases unmatched: 10. The CDR3 DNA reads as TGTGCCAGCAACCAGGACAGGCCCACGCAGCCCCAGCATTTT. This encodes CASNQDRPTQPQHF.

The CDR3 DNA follows: TGTGCCAGCAGGTTAACTCGGACAGTTGATGGCTACACCTTC. Its protein is CASRLTRTVDGYTF. The gene calls are TRBV2 and TRBJ1-2; a possible D gene is TRBD1 (6 bases). This CDR3 contains 14 residues. V was pared by 6 bases and J by 6 bases, with 17 bases between. The germline V gene has CDR1 SNHLY and CDR2 FYNNEI.

The chain is built from TRBV7-2 and TRBJ1-5, with 9 bases aligning to TRBD1. Trimming removed 4 bases from V and 3 bases from J; junction bases left unmatched: 1. The CDR3 is 14 residues long. CDR1 and CDR2 (germline): SGHTA, FQGNSA. The CDR3 DNA follows: TGTGCCAGCAGCTGGGACAGGGACAATCAGCCCCAGCATTTT. Its protein is CASSWDRDNQPQHF. Based on the CDR3 plus reference TRBV7-2 and TRBJ1-5, the full variable domain is GAGVSQSPSNKVTEKGKDVELRCDPISGHTALYWYRQSLGQGLEFLIYFQGNSAPDKSGLPSDRFSAERTGGSVSTLTIQRTQQEDSAVYLCASSWDRDNQPQHFGDGTRLSIL.

The chain has TRBV2 and TRBJ1-1, with D possibly TRBD1 on 6 matching bases. V lost 7 bases and J lost 5, with 14 bases in between. The CDR3 spans 13 residues. Germline V gene data show CDR1 as SNHLY and CDR2 as FYNNEI. The CDR3 loop is CASKTGLNTEAFF. In nucleotides, the CDR3 is TGTGCCAGCAAGACAGGACTCAATACTGAAGCTTTCTTT.

The J gene is TRBJ2-7, the V gene TRBV5-1; perhaps TRBD2 as D (6 bases). The length of the CDR3 is 17 residues. With 1 base removed from V and 2 bases from J, the gap between germline ends came to 19 bases. The germline CDR1 and CDR2 sequences are SGHRS and YFSETQ. The CDR3 loop reads CASSLSRIPPGAYEQYF. The CDR3 DNA is TGCGCCAGCAGCTTGAGTCGGATTCCTCCGGGGGCCTACGAGCAGTACTTC.

The chain links TRBV2 to TRBJ2-1; the match to TRBD2 covers 8 bases. Germline V CDR1 and CDR2: SNHLY, FYNNEI. This CDR3 spans 13 amino acids. The V gene end was trimmed by 4 bases and the J gene end by 7 bases; junction bases not matched to a gene: 3. CDR3 DNA: TGTGCCAGCAGTGGAGGGACTAGGAATGAGCAGTTCTTC. Protein sequence: CASSGGTRNEQFF.